This TCR beta chain came from a study of shared clonotypes between healthy human individuals. Whole-study findings and limits: Clonotype sharing across a few donors was observed for around 4.8% of naive CD4 clonotypes.

When replicate PCRs were run on sorted subsets, they used 200 to 250 ng DNA, some 30,000 T cell genomes. Sequenced by immunoSEQ multiplex PCR; TCRdb stores in-frame clones only, minus some. The table records a few million clones, 85% to 95% of them present only once. For this clone: Its antigen is unidentified.

CD4+ cell separation produced CD45RA+ naive and CD45RA-negative memory subsets. The sequence was collected from a young man in good health. Some clones in this sample may be carry-over from other donors' samples. The sequenced sample consisted of naive CD4+ T cells from PBMCs. Sample subset: CD45RA+ positively selected.

DNA for the CDR3: TGTGCCAGCACCGAGTATGGGGATACGCAGTATTTT. It specifies CASTEYGDTQYF. The chain uses TRBV2 and TRBJ2-3; D not resolved. Germline-derived CDR1 and CDR2 are SNHLY and FYNNEI. The CDR3 runs to 12 residues. V was pared by 7 bases and J by 6 bases, with 11 bases between.